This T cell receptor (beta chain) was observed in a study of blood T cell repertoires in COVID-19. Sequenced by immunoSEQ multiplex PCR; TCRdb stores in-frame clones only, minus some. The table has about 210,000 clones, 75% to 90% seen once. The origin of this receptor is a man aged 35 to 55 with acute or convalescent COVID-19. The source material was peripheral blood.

CDR3 bases: TGCGCCAGCAGCACAGACAGGGAGGAGGGGACCCAGTACTTC. This encodes CASSTDREEGTQYF. This sequence joins TRBV5-1 and TRBJ2-5, with D maybe TRBD1 (7 bases). This CDR3 contains 14 residues. Germline V gene data show CDR1 as SGHRS and CDR2 as YFSETQ. Deletions cut 4 bases from V and 7 bases from J, with 17 bases between.